This T cell receptor (beta chain) emerged from a study of cytomegalovirus exposure and HLA in healthy donors. The study, taken as a whole, reports: One later analysis reportedly identified an Asian-associated ancestry cluster that showed fewer N-insertions than the roughly 640-donor mean.

The PCR used 60 Vbeta and 13 Jbeta primers. Here immunoSEQ multiplex PCR was the method, and the copy in TCRdb shows in-frame clones only, minus some. The table lists 100,000 to 150,000 clones, over 75% of them singletons, with less than 4% in the top ten. This CDR3 region has 17 residues. V was shortened by 0 bases and J by 9 bases, with 21 bases between the two germline ends. Germline V gene lookup returns CDR1 LNHNV and CDR2 YYDKDF (reference sequence). Turning to this clone: Its antigen is as yet unknown.

The sample comprised PBMCs. The rearrangement uses TRBV15 and TRBJ2-1; maybe TRBD2 (6 bases). This clonotype originated in a human donor in good health. The CDR3 DNA follows: TGTGCCACCAGCAGAGATCGGGGGACTGGGAGTAGGGGTGAGCAGTTCTTC. It yields the protein CATSRDRGTGSRGEQFF.